Listed below are T cell receptor beta chains from one sample, sequenced in a study of blood T cell repertoires in COVID-19. The method was immunoSEQ multiplex PCR; TCRdb's version includes in-frame clones alone and lacks a portion of them. The sample lists 350,000 to 450,000 clones; around 91% were seen once. The sample consisted of PBMCs or T cells enriched from blood (not recorded which). The receptor set was obtained from a man younger than 40 who had recovered from COVID-19. Each CDR3 is given with its conserved first and last residue. Each record gives: D gene, J gene, clone size, V gene, CDR3 protein, CDR3 DNA. A D gene is named only where the DNA matches it firmly. The listing skips clone size in some rows; elsewhere it reads once, few, many or a size class.

>-|TRBJ2-7|once|TRBV6-1
CASSEAGLAESYEQYF
TGTGCCAGCAGTGAAGCGGGTCTGGCGGAATCCTACGAGCAGTACTTC
>-|TRBJ2-7|-|TRBV5-6
CASNFTLSYRSNEQYF
TGTGCCAGCAACTTCACGTTATCTTACAGGTCTAACGAGCAGTACTTC
>-|TRBJ2-3|-|TRBV6-6
CASDFGSGAGDTQYF
TGTGCCAGCGACTTTGGGAGCGGAGCAGGCGATACGCAGTATTTT
>TRBD2|TRBJ2-1|-|TRBV5-1
CASSLQSSGRGSYNEQFF
TGCGCCAGCAGCCTCCAGTCTAGCGGGAGGGGCTCCTACAATGAGCAGTTCTTC
>TRBD1|TRBJ1-1|-|TRBV24-1
CATSDLRGQEAFF
TGTGCCACCAGTGATTTGCGGGGACAGGAAGCTTTCTTT
>-|TRBJ1-5|-|TRBV19
CASSPSDRLSNQPQHF
TGTGCCAGTAGTCCTTCGGACAGATTAAGCAATCAGCCCCAGCATTTT
>TRBD2|TRBJ2-1|once|TRBV6-1
CASSELSGTSGYNEQFF
TGTGCCAGCAGTGAATTATCGGGGACTAGCGGGTACAATGAGCAGTTCTTC
>-|TRBJ1-2|-|TRBV11-2
CASSPDSNYGYTF
TGTGCCAGCAGCCCGGACAGTAACTATGGCTACACCTTC
>TRBD2|TRBJ2-3|-|TRBV27
CASSRGLAGVSDTQYF
TGTGCCAGCAGTCGGGGACTAGCGGGAGTTTCGGATACGCAGTATTTT
>TRBD2|TRBJ2-2|-|TRBV12-3/TRBV12-4
CANRRGAGELFF
TGTGCCAACAGGCGGGGGGCAGGGGAGCTGTTTTTT
>TRBD2|TRBJ2-5|-|TRBV5-6
CASSLEFLAGDGETQYF
TGTGCCAGCAGCTTGGAATTTCTAGCGGGAGATGGAGAGACCCAGTACTTC
>TRBD2|TRBJ2-5|-|TRBV30
CAWSVGAGGETQYF
TGTGCCTGGAGTGTAGGAGCGGGAGGAGAGACCCAGTACTTC
>-|TRBJ1-1|few|TRBV3-1/TRBV3-2
CASSFQNTEAFF
TGTGCCAGCAGCTTTCAGAACACTGAAGCTTTCTTT
>-|TRBJ1-5|-|TRBV12-3/TRBV12-4
CASSFTRDQPQHF
TGTGCCAGCAGTTTTACCCGGGATCAGCCCCAGCATTTT
>-|TRBJ2-3|-|TRBV27
CASSNGRSGTDTQYF
TGTGCCAGCAGTAACGGGAGAAGTGGCACAGATACGCAGTATTTT
>TRBD1|TRBJ2-1|-|TRBV27
CASTRTGYYNEQFF
TGTGCCAGCACAAGGACAGGGTATTACAATGAGCAGTTCTTC
>TRBD1|TRBJ2-3|-|TRBV19
CASGLDRSTDTQYF
TGTGCCAGTGGATTGGACAGGAGCACAGATACGCAGTATTTT
>-|TRBJ2-3|-|TRBV7-9
CASSSNSGTPPLDTDTQYF
TGTGCCAGCAGCTCGAACTCCGGGACTCCCCCATTAGACACAGATACGCAGTATTTT
>TRBD1|TRBJ1-2|-|TRBV29-1
CSVDPGQPNYGYTF
TGCAGCGTAGACCCGGGACAGCCGAACTATGGCTACACCTTC
>-|TRBJ1-2|-|TRBV28
CASSSTDYGYTF
TGTGCCAGCAGTTCAACAGACTATGGCTACACCTTC
>-|TRBJ2-7|many|TRBV5-1
CASSLVPGLLNYEQYF
TGCGCCAGCAGCTTGGTCCCAGGATTATTGAACTACGAGCAGTACTTC
>-|TRBJ1-2|-|TRBV28
CATPLGGAGGYTF
TGTGCCACCCCCCTCGGGGGGGCCGGTGGCTACACCTTC
>TRBD1|TRBJ1-3|few|TRBV7-9
CASNPRDRPSSGNTIYF
TGTGCCAGCAACCCGCGGGACAGACCGAGCTCTGGAAACACCATATATTTT
>TRBD1|TRBJ1-1|-|TRBV27
CASSYDLTGRTEAFF
TGTGCCAGCAGTTATGATCTGACAGGGAGGACTGAAGCTTTCTTT